The 27 T cell receptor beta chains in this list originate from one sample, sequenced in a study of blood T cell repertoires in COVID-19. The data were produced by immunoSEQ multiplex PCR, yet TCRdb's version contains in-frame clones alone and is incomplete. The sample lists 130,000 or so clones; roughly 90% were seen once. Material: peripheral blood. Source of these receptors: a man aged 40-50 years with acute or convalescent COVID-19.

V gene TRBV6-5 combines with J gene TRBJ1-1; TRBD1 aligns across 7 bases. V dropped 7 bases and J dropped 0; count of bases not matched to a gene: 8. Per germline, CDR1 MNHEY and CDR2 SVGAGI. The CDR3 runs to 15 residues. The CDR3 sequence is CASIPRQGVNTEAFF. CDR3 bases: TGTGCCAGCATTCCTAGACAGGGCGTGAACACTGAAGCTTTCTTT.

The chain links TRBV6-2 or TRBV6-3 to TRBJ2-4; TRBD1 matches 9 bases. This CDR3 contains 21 residues. V lost 6 bases and J lost 0; bases outside the gene matches: 21. CDR1 and CDR2 (germline): MNHEY, SVGEGT. CDR3 region: CASSQRTGTGRGGLAKNIQYF. The CDR3 DNA reads as TGTGCCAGCAGCCAACGTACCGGGACAGGGAGGGGAGGATTAGCCAAAAACATTCAGTACTTC.

V is TRBV29-1 and J is TRBJ2-5; maybe TRBD2 (5 bases). Germline loops: CDR1 SQVTM, CDR2 ANQGSEA. The CDR3 spans 15 residues. V was pared by 5 bases and J by 5 bases, with 21 bases between. The CDR3 DNA is TGCAGCGTTCTAGGAGGCCCGCTTTATGGGGAGACCCAGTACTTC. Translation gives CSVLGGPLYGETQYF.

The V gene is TRBV4-2, the J gene TRBJ2-2, with a possible D match to TRBD2 (6 bases). Per the germline V gene, CDR1 is LGHNA and CDR2 is YNFKEQ. Trimming removed 5 bases from V and 6 bases from J, with 16 bases in between. This CDR3 contains 15 residues. This chain's CDR3 is CASSNRWEEAGELFF. The CDR3 bases are TGTGCCAGCAGCAACCGGTGGGAGGAGGCCGGGGAGCTGTTTTTT.

The chain's CDR3 is CSARLDTEAFF. In nucleotides, the CDR3 is TGCAGTGCGAGACTAGACACTGAAGCTTTCTTT. This chain connects TRBV20-1 to TRBJ1-1; D not resolved. V dropped 6 bases and J dropped 3 bases, with 8 bases sitting between them. The CDR3 length is 11 residues. Germline assignment: CDR1 DFQATT and CDR2 SNEGSKA (reference sequence).

The chain combines TRBV15 with TRBJ2-2, with D possibly TRBD2 on 6 matching bases. This CDR3 comprises 14 residues. Germline loops: CDR1 LNHNV, CDR2 YYDKDF (reference sequence). The V and J ends lost 8 bases and 6 bases respectively, with 16 bases between them. The CDR3 nucleotides read TGTGCCACCCATAGGAAGCCTAGCGCCGGGGAGCTGTTTTTT. Encoded protein: CATHRKPSAGELFF. Full variable domain (remainder filled in from reference TRBV15 and TRBJ2-2): DAMVIQNPRYQVTQFGKPVTLSCSQTLNHNVMYWYQQKSSQAPKLLFHYYDKDFNNEADTPDNFQSRRPNTSFCFLDIRSPGLGDTAMYLCATHRKPSAGELFFGEGSRLTVL.

The chain employs TRBV7-3 and TRBJ2-3, with TRBD2 as a possible D gene (6 bases). The CDR3 has 17 residues. V was clipped by 6 bases and J by 0 bases, with 19 bases between them. Germline CDR1 reads SGHTA; CDR2 reads FQGTGA. CDR3 in DNA: TGTGCCAGCAGTACGGCGGGCGGGGACCCTAGCACAGATACGCAGTATTTT. Translating it yields CASSTAGGDPSTDTQYF.

The chain carries TRBV11-2 and TRBJ2-5; the match to TRBD2 covers 7 bases. The trim removed 5 bases at V and 0 bases at J, leaving 9 bases unmatched. The CDR3 is made up of 16 amino acids. Germline values: CDR1 SGHAT, CDR2 FQNNGV. Here the CDR3 DNA reads TGTGCCAGCAGCCCGGGTCGGGACTACTACCAAGAGACCCAGTACTTC. Translation gives CASSPGRDYYQETQYF.

The CDR3 reads CASSLWAGGTDTQYF. The CDR3, as DNA: TGTGCCAGCAGCCTCTGGGCGGGGGGCACAGATACGCAGTATTTT. This rearrangement joins TRBV6-2 or TRBV6-3 to TRBJ2-3, with 7 nucleotides matching TRBD2. With 6 bases clipped from V and 1 base from J, the junction kept 7 bases outside the gene matches. The length of the CDR3 is 15 residues. The germline V gene has CDR1 MNHEY and CDR2 SVGEGT.

V is TRBV18 and J is TRBJ1-1, with D possibly being TRBD1 (5 bases). V shed 4 bases and J shed 5 bases, with 17 bases lying between them. CDR3 size: 15 residues. Germline assignment: CDR1 KGHSH and CDR2 LQKENI. For the CDR3, the DNA is TGTGCCAGCTCACACAAGACAGACCCGAGGACTGAAGCTTTCTTT. Protein: CASSHKTDPRTEAFF.

J is TRBJ1-1 and V is TRBV30, with D perhaps matching TRBD1 (5 bases). The CDR3 loop spans 16 amino acids. The germline V gene has CDR1 GTSNPN and CDR2 SVGIG (reference sequence). V was trimmed by 0 bases and J by 9 bases, leaving 23 bases between them. The CDR3 loop reads CAWSVRHRGDYGKAFF. The CDR3 nucleotides are TGTGCCTGGAGTGTACGGCATCGGGGGGACTACGGCAAAGCTTTCTTT.

The chain carries TRBV7-9 and TRBJ1-4; TRBD1 might be the D (5 bases). Trimming took off 4 bases at V and 8 bases at J, with 17 bases between the two ends. The CDR3 consists of 15 residues. The germline V gene encodes CDR1 SEHNR and CDR2 FQNEAQ (reference sequence). CDR3 loop: CASSSGHSNGEKLFF. The CDR3 DNA reads as TGTGCCAGCAGCTCCGGACACTCAAATGGGGAAAAACTGTTTTTT.

The chain uses TRBV7-2 and TRBJ1-2, with 9 bases identical to TRBD1. This CDR3 region has 17 residues. The germline V gene encodes CDR1 SGHTA and CDR2 FQGNSA. Trimming cost V 5 bases and J 2 bases; bases outside gene matches: 12. The CDR3 DNA is TGTGCCAGCAGCACCGGGACAGGGTATTCGTTGAACTATGGCTACACCTTC. Protein product: CASSTGTGYSLNYGYTF. Filled out from reference TRBV7-2 and TRBJ1-2, the complete variable domain reads GAGVSQSPSNKVTEKGKDVELRCDPISGHTALYWYRQSLGQGLEFLIYFQGNSAPDKSGLPSDRFSAERTGGSVSTLTIQRTQQEDSAVYLCASSTGTGYSLNYGYTFGSGTRLTVV.

This clone was detected a few times. The rearrangement joins TRBV5-5 to TRBJ1-5; 9 positions match TRBD1. CDR1 SGHKS and CDR2 YYEKEE come from the germline V gene (reference sequence). V lost 2 bases to trimming and J lost 7 bases; unmatched junction nucleotides: 7. The CDR3 covers 15 residues. CDR3 amino acids: CASSFSGTGIQPQHF. As DNA, the CDR3 is TGTGCCAGCAGCTTTTCCGGGACAGGGATCCAGCCCCAGCATTTT.

CDR3 protein: CASSVIGTGGAGANVLTF. DNA of the CDR3: TGTGCCAGCAGCGTAATTGGGACAGGAGGCGCTGGGGCCAACGTCCTGACTTTC. The chain couples TRBV9 to TRBJ2-6, with 8 bases identical to TRBD1. In germline, CDR1 is SGDLS, CDR2 YYNGEE. The CDR3 sequence is 18 residues long. V trimming: 1 base; J trimming: 2 bases; junction bases outside the gene matches: 8. The full variable domain, completed using reference TRBV9 and TRBJ2-6, is DSGVTQTPKHLITATGQRVTLRCSPRSGDLSVYWYQQSLDQGLQFLIQYYNGEERAKGNILERFSAQQFPDLHSELNLSSLELGDSALYFCASSVIGTGGAGANVLTFGAGSRLTVL.

This chain joins TRBV11-2 and TRBJ1-5; D is perhaps TRBD1 (5 bases). The CDR3 consists of 15 residues. V lost 5 bases and J 4 bases, leaving 15 bases between the germline ends. In germline, CDR1 is SGHAT, CDR2 FQNNGV. The CDR3 nucleotides are TGTGCCAGCAGCGCATCTCAGGGTAGGAATCAGCCCCAGCATTTT. It encodes CASSASQGRNQPQHF. Drawing the rest from reference TRBV11-2 and TRBJ1-5, the complete variable domain is EAGVAQSPRYKIIEKRQSVAFWCNPISGHATLYWYQQILGQGPKLLIQFQNNGVVDDSQLPKDRFSAERLKGVDSTLKIQPAKLEDSAVYLCASSASQGRNQPQHFGDGTRLSIL.

This chain links TRBV6-6 with TRBJ1-5; the D gene is possibly TRBD1 (6 bases). The CDR3 consists of 14 residues. The germline gives CDR1 MNHNY, CDR2 SVGAGI (reference sequence). The ends were cut back, 6 bases at V and 6 bases at J, with 15 bases in the middle. The CDR3 loop reads CASSLQGRVQPQHF. In DNA form, the CDR3 reads TGTGCCAGCAGCCTACAGGGTAGGGTTCAGCCCCAGCATTTT.

The J gene is TRBJ1-1, the V gene TRBV6-1; possible D gene TRBD1, 5 bases. The V end was cut by 3 bases, the J end by 10 bases, with 9 bases between. CDR1 and CDR2 from the germline V gene are MNHNS and SASEGT. The CDR3 length is 11 residues. The CDR3 coding sequence is TGTGCCAGCAGTGATTTTCAGGGAGCTTTCTTT. Its protein product is CASSDFQGAFF.

The chain couples TRBV19 to TRBJ1-2; D call uncertain. CDR3 length: 16 residues. V was clipped by 6 bases and J by 0 bases, with 17 bases between them. The germline V gene encodes CDR1 LNHDA and CDR2 SQIVND (reference sequence). CDR3 region: CASSLPTPDSNYGYTF. Here the CDR3 DNA reads TGTGCCAGTAGCCTCCCCACCCCCGACTCTAACTATGGCTACACCTTC.

The genes are TRBV7-9 and TRBJ1-1; D is undetermined. This CDR3 comprises 15 residues. From germline, CDR1 is SEHNR and CDR2 FQNEAQ (reference sequence). The ends were cut back, 5 bases at V and 3 bases at J, with 16 bases in the middle. The CDR3 DNA is TGTGCCAGCAGCACCGCAGCTCAGGCAGACACTGAAGCTTTCTTT. Its translation is CASSTAAQADTEAFF.

The genes are TRBV19 and TRBJ2-5; D gene uncertain. V was shortened by 4 bases and J by 4 bases, with 10 bases between the two germline ends. Germline loops: CDR1 LNHDA, CDR2 SQIVND (reference sequence). This CDR3 is 13 amino acids long. The CDR3 loop reads CASSTQVGETQYF. In DNA, the CDR3 is TGTGCCAGTAGTACCCAGGTGGGAGAGACCCAGTACTTC. The full variable domain, in which reference TRBV19 and TRBJ2-5 provide the parts outside the CDR3, is DGGITQSPKYLFRKEGQNVTLSCEQNLNHDAMYWYRQDPGQGLRLIYYSQIVNDFQKGDIAEGYSVSREKKESFPLTVTSAQKNPTAFYLCASSTQVGETQYFGPGTRLLVL.

In its sample, this clone was seen once. V gene TRBV12-5 combines with J gene TRBJ2-1; 7 bases match TRBD1. The CDR3 has 14 residues. The trim removed 5 bases at V and 5 bases at J, leaving 6 bases unmatched. CDR1 LGHNT and CDR2 FRNRAP come from the germline V gene. CDR3 amino acids: CASGQGTADNEQFF. DNA for the CDR3: TGTGCTAGTGGTCAGGGGACAGCCGACAATGAGCAGTTCTTC.

The chain employs TRBV10-3 and TRBJ1-5; 7 bases map to TRBD1. The V gene end was trimmed by 0 bases and the J gene end by 3 bases; junction bases not matched to a gene: 2. Germline assignment: CDR1 ENHRY and CDR2 SYGVKD. This CDR3 region has 15 residues. DNA for the CDR3: TGTGCCATCAGTGAGTCCGGGACAGACAATCAGCCCCAGCATTTT. This encodes CAISESGTDNQPQHF.

This sequence joins TRBV3-1 (or the pseudogene TRBV3-2) and TRBJ2-2; possibly TRBD2 for D (5 bases). CDR1 and CDR2 from the germline V gene are LGHDT and YNNKEL (reference sequence). CDR3 size: 13 residues. V lost 4 bases and J lost 8, with 11 bases in between. The CDR3 region has the DNA TGTGCCAGCAGCCTTCTAGAGGGAGGGGAGCTGTTTTTT. Translation: CASSLLEGGELFF.

The V call is TRBV7-9, the J call TRBJ1-5; D gene unclear. In germline, CDR1 is SEHNR, CDR2 FQNEAQ (reference sequence). The CDR3 runs 12 residues. Trimming left V 3 bases short and J 3 bases short, with 3 bases between. For the CDR3, the DNA is TGTGCCAGCAGCTTGGCCAATCAGCCCCAGCATTTT. Translated: CASSLANQPQHF.

This chain uses TRBV19 with TRBJ1-4, with 7 bases fitting TRBD1. After removal of 6 bases from V and 2 bases from J, the junction contained 9 bases not matched to a gene. Looked up from germline, CDR1 is LNHDA and CDR2 is SQIVND (reference sequence). The CDR3 length is 16 residues. The CDR3 DNA reads TGTGCCAGTAGCAATACCCCAGGGGGTACTAATGAAAAACTGTTTTTT. Its protein is CASSNTPGGTNEKLFF.

The V call is TRBV19, the J call TRBJ2-2; no definite D call. CDR1 LNHDA and CDR2 SQIVND come from the germline V gene (reference sequence). This CDR3 has 15 amino acids. V lost 3 bases to trimming and J lost 3 bases, with 11 bases between them. CDR3: CASSMISSDTGELFF. In DNA form, the CDR3 reads TGTGCCAGTAGTATGATATCGAGTGACACCGGGGAGCTGTTTTTT.